This paragraph reports one T cell receptor beta chain. The antigen this receptor binds is unknown. It has no much larger one-base neighbor in the sample; base qualities were not kept. The cohort was made up of 666 healthy bone marrow donors. All cohort members were sampled while nominally healthy, although unrecorded immune exposures were likely present. The donor was CMV seropositive and belonged to the group of 250 to 300 seropositive cohort members. A peripheral blood sample was provided by each donor, and peripheral blood mononuclear cells were used for TCR beta sequencing. The Qiagen DNeasy Blood Extraction Kit was used to extract genomic DNA from the blood cell samples. This entry is derived from a study of cytomegalovirus exposure and HLA in healthy donors (dated by TCRdb to the late 2010s). With regard to the full study: An earlier analysis of some 600 of the donors reported 276 Gb of sequence data and around 120 million unique TCR beta sequences obtained from about 179 million T cells. The number of donors typed differed by locus, with roughly 629-640 for A, B, C, DRB1 and DQB1, around 520 for DQA1, over 600 for DPA1, and over 400 for DPB1. An earlier analysis of several hundred of the donors used high-throughput TCR beta sequencing to judge whether each TCR beta V gene segment behaved as functional or pseudogenic. Of the roughly 420 genotyped donors, 65% to 90% were placed in the genetic ancestry cluster associated with self-reported Caucasian donors. Besides the first cohort of approximately 710 subjects, a separate validation cohort made up of over 95 different subjects was used. To predict cytomegalovirus infection status, the study combined high-throughput TCR immunosequencing, statistical association of individual TCRs with disease status, and machine learning. A later genetic analysis used genome-wide SNP genotypes for about 60% of the 666 donors, treating that subset as a discovery cohort. Donor age, sex, ethnicity and CMV serostatus were compiled alongside the repertoire data. Class I and class II HLA loci were covered by the typing at four-digit resolution. Because of strong linkage in the cohort, a handful of DR-DQ haplotypes were treated as single units for association and clustering. Among 398 genotyped donors of the cohort, an average of around 240,000 unique TCR beta nucleotide sequences were sequenced per donor, roughly a sixth of them non-productive. The T cell repertoires of 666 subjects were profiled by immunosequencing and related to cytomegalovirus serostatus. The later analysis used no new phenotypic data to find candidate immune exposures, relying instead on TCR beta sequences and their occurrence across donors. Roughly 300 gigabases of sequencing data and 80 million or so unique TCR sequences were included in an early release covering 550 to 650 HLA-typed donors. Every repertoire in the discovery cohort had been generated on one and the same sequencing platform. The aim of the study was to test whether cataloging public T cell receptors could identify signatures of past pathogen exposure. In a later analysis, previously published TCR beta repertoires from 670 or so donors were re-analyzed and high-resolution HLA genotyping was added so that TCR occurrence patterns could be studied. Overall results and qualifications from the work: An earlier analysis of some 560 of the donors showed that most TCR beta V segments appeared in productive rearrangements either about 90% or about 30% of the time, which broadly matched IMGT annotations. Compared with equally common non-associated chains, HLA-associated TCR beta chains in a later analysis were more clonally expanded and had lower generation probabilities. Most TCR sequences were seen in very few donors, while some public TCRs were found in many individuals. A later analysis found that TCR association rates varied across HLA loci, with DRB1 alleles showing the most associated TCRs and HLA-C alleles the fewest. The 87-base-pair reads could not distinguish some IMGT-functional V segments, including TRBV6-2 and TRBV6-3, so those segments were excluded. At a false discovery rate of 0.05, a later analysis linked some 17,000 TCR beta sequences to specific HLA alleles. The study listed approximately 150 TCR beta chains as associated with cytomegalovirus. Linkage disequilibrium might explain the correlated functional status among segregating V segments, but an unknown experimental factor could not be excluded. The authors suggested that the approach could potentially be extended to other disease states and immunological phenotypes. In a later analysis, several top co-occurrence clusters were reported to appear linked to parvovirus B19, influenza, CMV and Epstein-Barr virus. A later genetic analysis associated a missense DCLRE1C variant with V-gene and J-gene trimming of TCR beta chains, and an independent cohort replicated the association. When HLA alleles, especially DR and DQ, strongly co-occurred, TCR associations were difficult to assign to individual alleles. The presence/absence analyses assumed that sequencing depth was roughly uniform across donors, and that assumption may not be true. Only TCR beta chains were sequenced in this cohort, and the absence of alpha or paired-chain data limited detectable features. In a later genetic analysis, fewer N-insertions in productive TCRs were reported among donors in an Asian-associated ancestry cluster than the roughly 700-donor mean. For the cohort, immune exposure information was limited to CMV serostatus. A later analysis found that most CMV-associated TCR beta chains appeared HLA-restricted, with HLA associations seemingly driven largely by CMV exposure. Cytomegalovirus status was reported to be diagnosed by the classifier with high specificity and sensitivity in both the original and validation cohorts. A further reported finding was that TCR beta sequences accurately predicted the HLA-A and HLA-B alleles for most subjects in the first cohort. Around 16 rarely observed V segments, including chromosome 9 orphons, were excluded from the earlier analysis of about 600 of the donors because counts were too low. A cluster of highly shared sequence variants was judged likely to be a technical artifact of the sequencing pipeline. In vitro tests confirmed that a few of the cytomegalovirus-associated TCR beta chains recognize cytomegalovirus antigens. Because some donors lacked HLA typing at each locus, the association tests relied only on the typed subset.

Trimming removed 5 bases from V and 7 bases from J, leaving 6 bases between the germline ends. From cysteine to phenylalanine, the CDR3 is 12 amino acids long. Kept here is only the CDR3 DNA, which spans 36 bases and is read in frame from base 1. The germline V gene encodes CDR1 MDHEN and CDR2 SYDVKM. Libraries came from the immunoSEQ multiplex PCR assay. The multiplex PCR relied on a mix of 60 forward primers for TCR Vbeta segments and 13 reverse primers for TCR Jbeta segments. The CDR3 region of rearranged TCR beta genes was amplified from genomic DNA with a multiplex PCR assay. The amplified TCR beta libraries were sequenced on the Illumina HiSeq System as 87-base-pair reads. From the authors' description of their analysis: A later analysis tallied around 80 million unique TCR beta chains across the 640 or so repertoires, and approximately 12 million of those chains were shared by two or more donors. To remove PCR and sequencing errors, raw reads were error-corrected and collapsed into unique sequences using a nearest-neighbor algorithm that merged closely related sequences. To assign V, D and J gene segments, CDR3 sequences were aligned to IMGT reference sequences. Each retained sequence needed at least a six-nucleotide match to both a V gene segment and a J gene segment. A rearrangement counted as productive if the CDR3 had no stop codons and remained in frame with V and J, and every other rearrangement counted as non-productive. CDR3 was defined by IMGT convention, running from the second conserved V-encoded cysteine to the conserved J-encoded phenylalanine. The earlier analysis of 500 to 750 of the donors excluded any sequence lacking an unambiguous match to a single V gene segment. An earlier analysis of fewer than 650 of the donors classified V segments as functional when productive rearrangements were above 56.7% and as segregating when the standard deviation between donors was above 5%. A statistical classification framework was built for diagnosing cytomegalovirus status from the catalog of TCR beta chain sequences. In a later analysis, TCR nucleotide sequences were compared against IMGT/GENE-DB human TR gene sequences so that V and J genes could be assigned. A later analysis assigned CDR3 sequences and most-parsimonious VDJ recombination scenarios with the TCRdist pipeline. In a later analysis, each TCR beta chain was defined by its CDR3 amino acid sequence together with its V-gene family, and reads without a unique V-gene family were excluded. To address suspected cross-contamination and a sequencing artifact, a later analysis removed a few hundred highly shared, low-generation-probability nucleotide sequences. In a later analysis, a clonal expansion index was calculated for each public chain from normalized within-repertoire ranks of inferred template counts. Generation probabilities in a later analysis came from a VDJ recombination model fitted to out-of-frame rearrangements, and those results were checked against IGoR. Hypergeometric tests were used in a later analysis to score TCR-TCR, TCR-HLA and TCR-CMV co-occurrence, with a repertoire-size bias correction applied to the TCR pairs. A later analysis estimated false discovery rates by permuting HLA or CMV assignments 20 times. In a later analysis, co-occurring TCRs were grouped using DBSCAN, and TCRdist sequence similarity was added for clustering within HLA-allele-positive subsets. Repertoires with fewer than 30,000 or more than 120,000 public chains were left out of co-occurrence clustering, as were several repertoires with anomalous nucleotide sharing. Drawn from immuneACCESS, this table holds only the in-frame rearrangements with V and J called that TCRdb kept. Clones are partly lost; checked studies trace under half to an unresolved V gene and leave the rest unexplained. V and J calls plus clone size are reproduced from that table; the DNA served to infer D and trimming. This sample lists 30,000 to 40,000 clones; around 77% were detected once. The ten largest clonotypes hold approximately 8.9% of the sample.

Sequenced sample: PBMCs. The chain was built from TRBV28 and TRBJ1-6, with the D gene not clear enough to name. This TCR came from a woman aged 25-40 years in good health and CMV-seropositive. The CDR3 region reads CASSTRNSPLHF. The sequence in DNA is TGTGCCAGCAGTACCAGAAATTCACCCCTCCACTTT.